The 16 T cell receptor beta chains listed next were all sequenced from one sample in a study of early T cells in non-severe SARS-CoV-2 infection. MiXCR, run by TCRdb on the 5' RACE reads, gives a single entry per CDR3 protein. The table has tens of thousands of distinct CDR3 sequences, roughly 12% seen once. The specimen comprised whole blood, sampled at baseline. Receptors were obtained from an adult who was a healthcare worker with PCR-confirmed SARS-CoV-2 infection or an uninfected control (not recorded which).

This clonotype has just a few counts. This chain uses TRBV11-2 with TRBJ2-1; 7 nucleotides align to TRBD2. Losses at the gene ends were 5 bases for V and 5 bases for J; bases not matched to a gene: 9. Germline loops: CDR1 SGHAT, CDR2 FQNNGV. The CDR3 sequence is 15 residues long. In DNA form, the CDR3 reads TGTGCCAGCAGCCGAGCCGGGACTATAAACAATGAGCAGTTCTTC. Encoded protein: CASSRAGTINNEQFF.

V and J are TRBV2 and TRBJ2-3, with 10 positions matching TRBD2. The CDR3 consists of 15 residues. Per the germline V gene, CDR1 is SNHLY and CDR2 is FYNNEI. The J segment lost 6 bases and the V segment lost 7 bases, leaving 10 bases of the junction unmatched. The CDR3 here is CASMDTSGAVDTQYF. CDR3 in DNA: TGTGCCAGCATGGATACTAGCGGGGCCGTGGATACGCAGTATTTT.

The V gene is TRBV2, the J gene TRBJ2-7; D possibly uses TRBD1 or TRBD2 (5 bases each). V lost 4 bases to trimming and J lost 2 bases, with 12 bases between them. CDR1 is SNHLY and CDR2 is FYNNEI in the germline V gene. The CDR3 consists of 14 residues. Written as DNA, the CDR3 is TGTGCCAGCAGTGTAGGGACGGAGGCCTACGAGCAGTACTTC. Translation gives CASSVGTEAYEQYF. Filled out from reference TRBV2 and TRBJ2-7, the complete variable domain reads EPEVTQTPSHQVTQMGQEVILRCVPISNHLYFYWYRQILGQKVEFLVSFYNNEISEKSEIFDDQFSVERPDGSNFTLKIRSTKLEDSAMYFCASSVGTEAYEQYFGPGTRLTVT.

The chain employs TRBV6-5 and TRBJ1-5; maybe TRBD1 (6 bases). Germline CDR1 reads MNHEY; CDR2 reads SVGAGI. This CDR3 is built from 13 residues. V lost 5 bases and J 4 bases, leaving 9 bases between the germline ends. The CDR3 DNA is TGTGCCAGCAGTATAGGGGGAAATCAGCCCCAGCATTTT. This codes for CASSIGGNQPQHF.

This clonotype was seen only a few times. This chain joins TRBV28 and TRBJ2-7; D might be TRBD2 (6 bases). The germline V and J ends were trimmed by 4 bases and 0 bases, with 10 bases remaining between them. This CDR3 has 14 residues. Germline V gene lookup returns CDR1 MDHEN and CDR2 SYDVKM. The DNA for the CDR3 is TGTGCCAGCAGTTCGGGGGTCCTCTCCTACGAGCAGTACTTC. Protein product: CASSSGVLSYEQYF. The variable domain in full, completed from reference TRBV28 and TRBJ2-7, reads DVKVTQSSRYLVKRTGEKVFLECVQDMDHENMFWYRQDPGLGLRLIYFSYDVKMKEKGDIPEGYSVSREKKERFSLILESASTNQTSMYLCASSSGVLSYEQYFGPGTRLTVT.

J is TRBJ2-1 and V is TRBV5-4; 14 bases fit TRBD2. This CDR3 has 16 amino acids. Germline lookup yields CDR1 SGHNT and CDR2 YYREEE (reference sequence). The trim removed 3 bases at V and 9 bases at J, leaving 8 bases unmatched. The DNA for the CDR3 is TGTGCCAGCAGCTCCGGCGGACTAGCGGGAGGTCCTGAGCAGTTCTTC. This codes for CASSSGGLAGGPEQFF.

This clonotype came up a few times. This sequence joins TRBV6-2 or TRBV6-3 and TRBJ1-3; tentative D call: TRBD1 (5 bases). Per germline, CDR1 MNHEY and CDR2 SVGEGT. V shed 0 bases and J shed 1 base, with 28 bases lying between them. CDR3 length: 22 amino acids. The CDR3 sequence is CASSYSSDGTDLFPYSGNTIYF. Here the CDR3 DNA reads TGTGCCAGCAGTTACTCGTCGGATGGGACGGACCTCTTTCCCTATTCTGGAAACACCATATATTTT.

The rearrangement joins TRBV19 to TRBJ1-1; TRBD1 might be the D (6 bases). Per the germline V gene, CDR1 is LNHDA and CDR2 is SQIVND (reference sequence). CDR3 length equals 16 residues. With 0 bases removed from V and 2 bases from J, the gap between germline ends came to 13 bases. CDR3 protein: CASSIDGEGGNTEAFF. As DNA, the CDR3 is TGTGCCAGTAGTATAGATGGGGAAGGGGGTAACACTGAAGCTTTCTTT.

This clonotype was picked up a small number of times. The chain combines TRBV20-1 with TRBJ2-7, with a tentative D call TRBD2 (6 bases). With 5 bases removed from V and 2 bases from J, the gap between germline ends came to 13 bases. Looked up from germline, CDR1 is DFQATT and CDR2 is SNEGSKA (reference sequence). CDR3 length: 13 amino acids. CDR3 in amino acids: CSALNTGAYEQYF. The CDR3 region has the DNA TGCAGTGCTTTGAACACGGGAGCCTACGAGCAGTACTTC.

This clonotype was counted between two and nine times. This chain connects TRBV7-3 to TRBJ2-2, with 7 bases fitting TRBD2. The length of the CDR3 is 14 residues. V shed 5 bases and J 3 bases; nucleotides not matched to a gene: 3. Germline V CDR1 and CDR2: SGHTA, FQGTGA. CDR3 DNA sequence: TGTGCCAGCAGCCCGGGGGGTGACACCGGGGAGCTGTTTTTT. Its protein is CASSPGGDTGELFF.

This clonotype was counted many times. This sequence joins TRBV7-2 and TRBJ2-7; TRBD1 might be the D (6 bases). V lost 4 bases and J lost 0, with 13 bases in between. This CDR3 comprises 15 residues. Germline CDR1 reads SGHTA; CDR2 reads FQGNSA. CDR3 loop: CASSSPGTLSYEQYF. In nucleotides, the CDR3 is TGTGCCAGCAGCTCACCCGGGACACTCTCCTACGAGCAGTACTTC.

V gene TRBV9 combines with J gene TRBJ2-5; D unclear. Germline values: CDR1 SGDLS, CDR2 YYNGEE. V lost 0 bases, J lost 4 bases, and 13 bases lay in between. This CDR3 has 15 residues. CDR3 in DNA: TGTGCCAGCAGCGTAGATGCTAGTTTTACAGAGACCCAGTACTTC. Protein product: CASSVDASFTETQYF.

This clonotype counts as medium-sized. The genes are TRBV2 and TRBJ2-5; no firm D call. The CDR3 sequence is 11 residues long. Germline V CDR1 and CDR2: SNHLY, FYNNEI. Trimming cost V 8 bases and J 4 bases, with 8 bases left between them. DNA of the CDR3: TGTGCCAGCGTATTGGGAGAGACCCAGTACTTC. Translation gives CASVLGETQYF.

The chain combines TRBV4-1 with TRBJ2-3, with D uncertain. There are 13 residues in the CDR3. Germline V gene lookup returns CDR1 MGHRA and CDR2 YSYEKL. V lost 0 bases and J 4 bases, leaving 5 bases between the germline ends. CDR3 sequence: CASSQEVADTQYF. The CDR3 DNA is TGCGCCAGCAGCCAAGAGGTGGCAGATACGCAGTATTTT.

This clonotype was observed a few times. The chain couples TRBV7-3 to TRBJ2-5; TRBD1 matches 8 bases. Unmatched junction bases numbered 10, after V lost 5 bases and J lost 5 bases. Per the germline V gene, CDR1 is SGHTA and CDR2 is FQGTGA. The CDR3 length is 15 residues. CDR3 residues: CASSRTGQGVETQYF. CDR3 coding DNA: TGTGCCAGCAGCCGAACCGGACAGGGTGTGGAGACCCAGTACTTC.

This chain uses TRBV2 with TRBJ2-1; the match to TRBD2 covers 15 bases. The CDR3 spans 16 residues. V trimming: 6 bases; J trimming: 9 bases; junction bases outside the gene matches: 9. The V gene's germline CDR1 is SNHLY and CDR2 FYNNEI. The CDR3 sequence is CASRGGLAGGISEQFF. The CDR3 DNA sequence: TGTGCCAGCAGGGGAGGACTAGCGGGAGGGATAAGTGAGCAGTTCTTC.